The present T cell receptor (beta chain) was sequenced within a study of T cell repertoires in cytomegalovirus infection. Unmatched junction bases numbered 3, after V lost 0 bases and J lost 0 bases. The germline V gene encodes CDR1 DFQATT and CDR2 SNEGSKA (reference sequence). The CDR3 sequence is 17 residues long. TCRdb used MiXCR to reprocess the reads, holding one entry per CDR3 protein. The repertoire holds 600,000 to 800,000 distinct CDR3 sequences, with roughly 26% as singletons. The specimen sequenced was CD8+ T cells from PBMCs. The receptor was derived from a human donor in good health (CMV status not recorded). Some clones in this sample may be carry-over from other donors' samples. The rearrangement links TRBV20-1 to TRBJ2-2; 11 nucleotides agree with TRBD2. The DNA of the CDR3 is TGCAGTGCTAGAGAGCCACTAGCGGGGGCGAACACCGGGGAGCTGTTTTTT. Protein product: CSAREPLAGANTGELFF.